The clone carrying this T cell receptor (beta chain) was detected a few times. Antigen specificity is unknown. It was with 60 Vbeta and 13 Jbeta primers that the PCR ran. Sequencing was performed with immunoSEQ multiplex PCR; in TCRdb, only in-frame clones are kept and a portion is missing. The sample gives 40,000 to 55,000 clones, 65% to 85% of which show up once; nearly 3% is in the top ten. From germline, CDR1 is MNHEY and CDR2 SVGAGI. The junction had 11 bases not matched to a gene; V was cut back by 4 bases and J by 5 bases. The CDR3 contains 15 residues. This entry is derived from a study of cytomegalovirus exposure and HLA in healthy donors. Turning to the study itself: An early data release held 79 million or so unique TCRs from HLA-typed donors.

Findings and limits, study-wide: In a later analysis, most CMV-associated TCR beta chains appeared HLA-restricted. In an earlier analysis, productive rearrangement rates for most beta V segments clustered near 87% or 30%.

The specimen was PBMCs. The source of this sequence is a young man in good health and CMV-seronegative. The chain links TRBV6-5 to TRBJ2-7, with 7 bases identical to TRBD2. For the CDR3, the DNA is TGTGCCAGCAGTTCTTTGAGGACTAGAGGAGACGAGCAGTACTTC. Amino acid sequence: CASSSLRTRGDEQYF.